Listed below are T cell receptor beta chains from one sample, sequenced in a study of response to subunit inactivated influenza vaccine. Using its own MiXCR run on the RT-PCR reads, TCRdb lists one record per CDR3 protein. Here the sample spans about 180,000 distinct CDR3 sequences, around a tenth being singletons. This sample comprised non-naive T cells sorted from PBMCs, obtained on the day of vaccination. The receptors come from a middle-aged man who received an inactivated influenza vaccine. CDR3s include the opening cysteine and the closing phenylalanine or tryptophan. Fields, in order: V gene, J gene, clone size, D gene, CDR3 protein, CDR3 DNA. A D gene is named only where the DNA matches it firmly. Some rows mark clone size as missing; the rest say once, few, many or name a class of expanded clone.

V gene: TRBV6-2/TRBV6-3; J gene: TRBJ1-5; clone size: many; D gene: -; CDR3 protein: CASSYSQARYDQPQHF; CDR3 DNA: TGTGCCAGCAGTTACTCGCAGGCCAGGTACGATCAGCCCCAGCATTTT
V gene: TRBV6-1; J gene: TRBJ2-2; clone size: many; D gene: TRBD1; CDR3 protein: CASNAAGGAGTGELFF; CDR3 DNA: TGTGCCAGCAATGCGGCAGGGGGCGCCGGCACCGGGGAGCTGTTTTTT
V gene: TRBV5-1; J gene: TRBJ2-3; clone size: -; D gene: TRBD1; CDR3 protein: CASSSGTGGQDTQNF; CDR3 DNA: TGCGCCAGCAGCTCCGGGACAGGGGGCCAGGATACGCAGAATTTT
V gene: TRBV3-1; J gene: TRBJ1-3; clone size: many; D gene: -; CDR3 protein: CASSQVSFNSGNTIYF; CDR3 DNA: TGTGCCAGCAGCCAAGTTTCCTTTAACTCTGGAAACACCATATATTTT
V gene: TRBV2; J gene: TRBJ2-5; clone size: few; D gene: -; CDR3 protein: CASNVGGGKETQYF; CDR3 DNA: TGTGCCAGCAATGTGGGGGGCGGTAAAGAGACCCAGTACTTC
V gene: TRBV10-3; J gene: TRBJ1-2; clone size: -; D gene: -; CDR3 protein: CAISEGAGAGGYTF; CDR3 DNA: TGTGCCATCAGTGAGGGCGCAGGGGCGGGTGGCTACACCTTC
V gene: TRBV12-3/TRBV12-4; J gene: TRBJ2-5; clone size: -; D gene: -; CDR3 protein: CASSSQRLGAGETQYF; CDR3 DNA: TGTGCCAGCAGTTCCCAAAGGTTGGGGGCGGGGGAGACCCAGTACTTC
V gene: TRBV3-1; J gene: TRBJ1-4; clone size: few; D gene: -; CDR3 protein: CASSYGSFNEKLFF; CDR3 DNA: TGTGCCAGCAGCTACGGAAGTTTTAATGAAAAACTGTTTTTT
V gene: TRBV11-2; J gene: TRBJ2-4; clone size: -; D gene: -; CDR3 protein: CASSPGQLKNIQYF; CDR3 DNA: TGTGCCAGCAGCCCAGGACAGTTGAAAAACATTCAGTACTTC
V gene: TRBV20-1; J gene: TRBJ1-2; clone size: -; D gene: TRBD1; CDR3 protein: CSASWVASGQGFHGYTF; CDR3 DNA: TGCAGTGCTAGTTGGGTTGCATCCGGACAGGGGTTCCATGGCTACACCTTC
V gene: TRBV20-1; J gene: TRBJ2-3; clone size: -; D gene: TRBD2; CDR3 protein: CSAREYLAGGTDTQYF; CDR3 DNA: TGCAGTGCTAGAGAGTATCTAGCGGGAGGAACAGATACGCAGTATTTT
V gene: TRBV11-2; J gene: TRBJ1-1; clone size: -; D gene: TRBD1; CDR3 protein: CASSYAGQGNTEAFF; CDR3 DNA: TGTGCCAGCAGCTACGCGGGACAGGGGAACACTGAAGCTTTCTTT
V gene: TRBV13; J gene: TRBJ2-1; clone size: few; D gene: TRBD2; CDR3 protein: CASSPKRGSYNEQFF; CDR3 DNA: TGTGCCAGCAGCCCCAAGCGGGGCTCCTACAATGAGCAGTTCTTC
V gene: TRBV7-3; J gene: TRBJ2-1; clone size: -; D gene: TRBD1; CDR3 protein: CASSLTDRDEQFF; CDR3 DNA: TGTGCCAGCAGCCTCACGGACAGGGATGAGCAGTTCTTC
V gene: TRBV4-3; J gene: TRBJ1-2; clone size: many; D gene: -; CDR3 protein: CASSPDRSYGYTF; CDR3 DNA: TGCGCCAGCAGCCCGGACAGAAGCTATGGCTACACCTTC
V gene: TRBV7-2; J gene: TRBJ2-5; clone size: few; D gene: -; CDR3 protein: CASSLATLRGETQYF; CDR3 DNA: TGTGCCAGCAGCTTAGCGACACTACGCGGTGAGACCCAGTACTTC
V gene: TRBV20-1; J gene: TRBJ2-1; clone size: -; D gene: TRBD2; CDR3 protein: CSARVAGGRLSYNEQFF; CDR3 DNA: TGCAGTGCTAGGGTAGCGGGAGGGCGCCTCTCCTACAATGAGCAGTTCTTC
V gene: TRBV5-1; J gene: TRBJ2-5; clone size: few; D gene: -; CDR3 protein: CASSLAGDRETQYF; CDR3 DNA: TGCGCCAGCAGCTTGGCGGGAGACAGGGAGACCCAGTACTTC
V gene: TRBV18; J gene: TRBJ2-1; clone size: -; D gene: TRBD1; CDR3 protein: CASSPGQGIYNEQFF; CDR3 DNA: TGTGCCAGCTCACCAGGACAGGGGATCTACAATGAGCAGTTCTTC
V gene: TRBV5-1; J gene: TRBJ1-6; clone size: -; D gene: -; CDR3 protein: CASRQGNSPLHF; CDR3 DNA: TGCGCCAGCAGGCAGGGAAATTCACCCCTCCACTTT
V gene: TRBV28; J gene: TRBJ2-7; clone size: few; D gene: TRBD1; CDR3 protein: CASSSPGQGADEQYF; CDR3 DNA: TGTGCCAGCAGTTCCCCAGGACAGGGGGCTGACGAGCAGTACTTC
V gene: TRBV12-3/TRBV12-4; J gene: TRBJ2-3; clone size: many; D gene: -; CDR3 protein: CASSAMSGRRNTQYF; CDR3 DNA: TGTGCCAGCAGTGCGATGTCGGGGAGGAGGAATACGCAGTATTTT
V gene: TRBV29-1; J gene: TRBJ2-7; clone size: -; D gene: TRBD1; CDR3 protein: CSVLDRASWEQYF; CDR3 DNA: TGCAGCGTTCTGGACAGGGCCTCTTGGGAGCAGTACTTC
V gene: TRBV7-8; J gene: TRBJ2-7; clone size: -; D gene: TRBD1; CDR3 protein: CASSLSWTGTYEQYF; CDR3 DNA: TGTGCCAGCAGCTTATCTTGGACAGGGACCTACGAGCAGTACTTC
V gene: TRBV6-1; J gene: TRBJ1-2; clone size: many; D gene: TRBD1; CDR3 protein: CASSLRTGSYYGYTF; CDR3 DNA: TGTGCCAGCAGCCTACGGACAGGGAGTTACTATGGCTACACCTTC
V gene: TRBV18; J gene: TRBJ1-1; clone size: few; D gene: -; CDR3 protein: CASSPRPGPNTEAFF; CDR3 DNA: TGTGCCAGCTCACCACGCCCCGGGCCGAACACTGAAGCTTTCTTT
V gene: TRBV7-9; J gene: TRBJ2-5; clone size: -; D gene: -; CDR3 protein: CASSLNSGGAETQYF; CDR3 DNA: TGTGCCAGCAGCTTAAATTCCGGGGGCGCGGAGACCCAGTACTTC